This T cell receptor beta chain was obtained from a study of T cells after posttransplantation cyclophosphamide. In the case of this clone: Its antigen is not known.

Cyclophosphamide on days +3 and +4 followed busulfan-fludarabine conditioning and a marrow graft. Assay used: immunoSEQ multiplex PCR; TCRdb lists only in-frame clones, some missing. Of some 15,000 clones in the sample, roughly 81% were seen once. Study-wide findings and caveats: Donor CD8+ memory clones often dominated recipient blood repertoires at later times. Recipient CMV seropositivity and CMV reactivation strongly tracked TRB clonality.

The source is a female patient aged 35 to 55 who received an allogeneic stem cell transplant from a related donor, was CMV-positive, and had no GVHD. Some of these T cells may belong to the graft donor. The starting material was CD8+ T cells sorted from PBMCs, obtained 1,900 to 2,000 days after a stem cell transplant with posttransplant cyclophosphamide.

The CDR3 sequence: CASSEWRTGNPKTSFGAFF. The CDR3 DNA reads as TGTGCCAGCAGCGAATGGAGGACAGGTAATCCCAAGACCTCCTTCGGAGCTTTCTTT. V gene TRBV28 combines with J gene TRBJ1-1, with TRBD1 matching 7 bases. V lost 6 bases and J lost 10; bases outside the gene matches: 29. Germline loops: CDR1 MDHEN, CDR2 SYDVKM. The CDR3 is made up of 19 amino acids.